The 23 T cell receptor beta chains listed next were all sequenced from one sample in a study of T cell responses to AZD1222 COVID-19 vaccine. Repertoires were generated with immunoSEQ multiplex PCR, while TCRdb's copy carries only in-frame clones and drops some. The repertoire holds approximately 140,000 clones, with roughly nine tenths as singletons. The specimen comprised peripheral blood, sampled on day 0 of AZD1222 vaccination. The receptors originated from an adult in good health.

CDR3 amino acids: CASSDSLQISSYNEQFF. DNA for the CDR3: TGTGCCAGCAGTGACTCCCTCCAGATCAGCTCCTACAATGAGCAGTTCTTC. V gene TRBV6-4 combines with J gene TRBJ2-1; no reliable D call. The CDR3 covers 17 residues. The germline gives CDR1 MRHNA, CDR2 SNTAGT. V was clipped by 0 bases and J by 0 bases, with 12 bases between them.

The V and J genes are TRBV9 and TRBJ2-7; the match to TRBD2 covers 7 bases. The germline V gene has CDR1 SGDLS and CDR2 YYNGEE. CDR3 length: 17 residues. Trimming removed 0 bases from V and 0 bases from J; junction bases left unmatched: 9. The CDR3 coding sequence is TGTGCCAGCAGCGTAGAGGCTAGCGGCTATCACTCCTACGAGCAGTACTTC. The encoded protein is CASSVEASGYHSYEQYF.

This clone was found once. CDR3 amino acids: CATSRDLAGQKESYEQYF. The CDR3, as DNA: TGTGCCACCAGCAGAGATCTAGCGGGACAGAAAGAATCCTACGAGCAGTACTTC. V is TRBV15 and J is TRBJ2-7; TRBD2 matches at 9 bases. The germline V gene encodes CDR1 LNHNV and CDR2 YYDKDF (reference sequence). The CDR3 sequence is 18 residues long. After removal of 0 bases from V and 1 base from J, the junction contained 10 bases not matched to a gene.

The V and J genes are TRBV3-1 (or the pseudogene TRBV3-2) and TRBJ1-2, with TRBD1 matching over 8 bases. This CDR3 comprises 17 residues. The ends lost 4 bases at V and 8 bases at J; junction bases unmatched: 18. Germline V gene sequence: CDR1 LGHDT, CDR2 YNNKEL (reference sequence). The CDR3 sequence: CASSPRVGSGGPLGYTF. DNA of the CDR3: TGTGCCAGCAGCCCCCGAGTAGGGTCAGGGGGCCCCCTGGGCTACACCTTC.

The chain couples TRBV27 to TRBJ1-6; D is ambiguous. The V gene lost 6 bases and the J gene lost 4 bases, with 13 bases spanning the gap. Per the germline V gene, CDR1 is MNHEY and CDR2 is SMNVEV (reference sequence). This CDR3 has 15 residues. The CDR3: CASSSQPGYNSPLHF. The CDR3 DNA follows: TGTGCCAGCAGCTCCCAACCTGGGTATAATTCACCCCTCCACTTT.

The gene calls are TRBV5-6 and TRBJ2-7, with TRBD1 identical over 12 bases. V was clipped by 4 bases and J by 11 bases; unmatched bases: 10. Germline CDR1 SGHDT, CDR2 YYEEEE. The CDR3 loop spans 14 amino acids. Written as DNA, the CDR3 is TGTGCCAGCAGCGCCGGGACAGGGGGCCCATGGGAGTACTTC. It encodes CASSAGTGGPWEYF.

The chain employs TRBV28 and TRBJ1-2, with D possibly TRBD1 on 5 matching bases. The CDR3 is 11 amino acids. V lost 10 bases to trimming and J lost 0 bases, with 6 bases between them. From germline, CDR1 is MDHEN and CDR2 SYDVKM. CDR3 region: CATRANYGYTF. CDR3 DNA: TGTGCCACCAGGGCTAACTATGGCTACACCTTC.

The rearrangement joins TRBV19 to TRBJ2-3; D ambiguous. Germline CDR1 and CDR2: LNHDA and SQIVND (reference sequence). Trimming took 3 bases from V and 0 from J, leaving 13 bases between them. CDR3 length: 16 residues. The CDR3: CASSIRGDSSTDTQYF. DNA for the CDR3: TGTGCCAGTAGTATTCGTGGGGATTCTAGCACAGATACGCAGTATTTT.

The chain carries TRBV28 and TRBJ2-7; D tentatively reads TRBD1 or TRBD2 (5 bases each). The CDR3 is 12 amino acids. In germline, CDR1 is MDHEN, CDR2 SYDVKM. The CDR3, as DNA: TGTGCTAGCGCCGGGACGGCCTACGAGCAGTACTTC. It yields the protein CASAGTAYEQYF.

The chain couples TRBV2 to TRBJ2-3; 10 nucleotides line up with TRBD2. Germline V gives CDR1 SNHLY, CDR2 FYNNEI. Trimming removed 4 bases from V and 3 bases from J; junction bases left unmatched: 10. The CDR3 is 17 residues long. CDR3 DNA sequence: TGTGCCAGCAGTGGTCGAAGCGGGAGGGCGGGGACAGATACGCAGTATTTT. Translating it yields CASSGRSGRAGTDTQYF.

This chain links TRBV15 with TRBJ2-1, with D hard to call. The germline V gene encodes CDR1 LNHNV and CDR2 YYDKDF (reference sequence). The germline V and J ends were trimmed by 3 bases and 2 bases, with 14 bases remaining between them. The CDR3 contains 16 residues. CDR3 coding DNA: TGTGCCACCAGCAGGGGTACAGCACCCGCCTACAATGAGCAGTTCTTC. Translated, it gives CATSRGTAPAYNEQFF. The full variable domain, in which reference TRBV15 and TRBJ2-1 provide the parts outside the CDR3, is DAMVIQNPRYQVTQFGKPVTLSCSQTLNHNVMYWYQQKSSQAPKLLFHYYDKDFNNEADTPDNFQSRRPNTSFCFLDIRSPGLGDTAMYLCATSRGTAPAYNEQFFGPGTRLTVL.

This sequence joins TRBV9 and TRBJ2-2, with unresolved D. From germline, CDR1 is SGDLS and CDR2 YYNGEE. Trimming took off 0 bases at V and 3 bases at J, with 3 bases between the two ends. The CDR3 has 13 amino acids. The CDR3 sequence: CASSVVDTGELFF. DNA for the CDR3: TGTGCCAGCAGCGTAGTCGACACCGGGGAGCTGTTTTTT.

The chain links TRBV7-9 to TRBJ2-7; D remains unclear. Germline-derived CDR1 and CDR2 are SEHNR and FQNEAQ (reference sequence). The V gene lost 1 base and the J gene lost 4 bases, with 5 bases spanning the gap. The CDR3 is made up of 12 amino acids. The CDR3 DNA follows: TGTGCCAGCAGCTTAGTCTTGTACGAGCAGTACTTC. Protein sequence: CASSLVLYEQYF.

The CDR3: CASSPGTRVGETQYF. The CDR3 DNA is TGTGCCAGCAGCCCCGGGACCCGGGTAGGGGAGACCCAGTACTTC. The J gene is TRBJ2-5, the V gene TRBV11-3; D tentatively reads TRBD1 or TRBD2 (5 bases each). Germline-derived CDR1 and CDR2 are SGHNT and YENEEA. This CDR3 region has 15 residues. Trimming removed 5 bases from V and 5 bases from J, with 18 bases in between.

V is TRBV30 and J is TRBJ1-1, with D perhaps TRBD1 (5 bases). Trimming took 2 bases from V and 1 from J, leaving 8 bases between them. Per the germline V gene, CDR1 is GTSNPN and CDR2 is SVGIG (reference sequence). This CDR3 has 13 amino acids. The CDR3 sequence: CAWSQGSNTEAFF. CDR3 DNA sequence: TGTGCCTGGAGTCAGGGTTCGAACACTGAAGCTTTCTTT.

This clone has only a few counts. The rearrangement uses TRBV5-4 and TRBJ1-1; D may be TRBD1 (5 bases). Per the germline V gene, CDR1 is SGHNT and CDR2 is YYREEE (reference sequence). The length of the CDR3 is 14 residues. V was shortened by 4 bases and J by 3 bases, with 13 bases between the two germline ends. The CDR3 region is CASSPGPTHTEAFF. The CDR3 nucleotides read TGTGCCAGCAGCCCGGGACCGACGCACACTGAAGCTTTCTTT.

V gene TRBV19 combines with J gene TRBJ2-1; 10 nucleotides align to TRBD1. Germline-derived CDR1 and CDR2 are LNHDA and SQIVND (reference sequence). Germline trimming cut 1 base from V and 7 bases from J; bases unmatched to any gene: 4. The CDR3 has 15 residues. This CDR3 is CASSIGQGARNEQFF. CDR3 in DNA: TGTGCCAGTAGTATAGGACAGGGGGCTAGAAATGAGCAGTTCTTC. The full variable domain, in which reference TRBV19 and TRBJ2-1 provide the parts outside the CDR3, is DGGITQSPKYLFRKEGQNVTLSCEQNLNHDAMYWYRQDPGQGLRLIYYSQIVNDFQKGDIAEGYSVSREKKESFPLTVTSAQKNPTAFYLCASSIGQGARNEQFFGPGTRLTVL.

The chain uses TRBV5-4 and TRBJ1-1, with TRBD1 matching 10 bases. CDR1 is SGHNT, CDR2 YYREEE, per germline (reference sequence). V trimming: 3 bases; J trimming: 5 bases; junction bases outside the gene matches: 1. CDR3 length: 13 residues. CDR3 sequence (DNA): TGTGCCAGCAGCTGGACAGGGGGGACTGAAGCTTTCTTT. It encodes CASSWTGGTEAFF.

The chain combines TRBV7-2 with TRBJ1-2, with TRBD1 identical over 8 bases. V was clipped by 3 bases and J by 5 bases; unmatched bases: 8. CDR1 SGHTA and CDR2 FQGNSA come from the germline V gene. The CDR3 loop spans 15 amino acids. The CDR3 protein is CASSFWETGEYGYTF. The DNA of the CDR3 is TGTGCCAGCAGCTTCTGGGAGACAGGGGAGTATGGCTACACCTTC.

The chain carries TRBV19 and TRBJ2-3; D gene uncertain. V shed 10 bases and J shed 4 bases, with 18 bases lying between them. The CDR3 loop spans 14 amino acids. The germline gives CDR1 LNHDA, CDR2 SQIVND (reference sequence). CDR3 region: CAISSNGLADTQYF. The CDR3, as DNA: TGTGCCATCAGTAGTAACGGGCTCGCAGATACGCAGTATTTT. Complete variable domain (other parts from reference TRBV19 and TRBJ2-3): DGGITQSPKYLFRKEGQNVTLSCEQNLNHDAMYWYRQDPGQGLRLIYYSQIVNDFQKGDIAEGYSVSREKKESFPLTVTSAQKNPTAFYLCAISSNGLADTQYFGPGTRLTVL.

The V gene is TRBV25-1, the J gene TRBJ2-7; the D gene is possibly TRBD2 (6 bases). Germline V gene data show CDR1 as MGHDK and CDR2 as SYGVNS. The CDR3 extends over 15 amino acids. V lost 8 bases and J 1 base, leaving 18 bases between the germline ends. CDR3 sequence reads: CASGTRDVGSYEQYF. The CDR3, as DNA: TGTGCCAGCGGGACGCGGGACGTGGGATCCTACGAGCAGTACTTC.

This chain links TRBV2 with TRBJ2-7; the match to TRBD1 covers 7 bases. Germline V gene sequence: CDR1 SNHLY, CDR2 FYNNEI. J was trimmed by 2 bases and V by 6 bases; bases with no gene match: 4. The CDR3 has 13 residues. The CDR3 protein is CASRGTETYEQYF. The CDR3 DNA reads TGTGCCAGCAGGGGGACAGAAACCTACGAGCAGTACTTC.

This clone was observed a single time. The chain carries TRBV19 and TRBJ1-2; no clear D. V shed 2 bases and J shed 2 bases, with 9 bases lying between them. CDR3 length equals 14 residues. CDR1 and CDR2 from the germline V gene are LNHDA and SQIVND (reference sequence). This CDR3 is CASSIFQINYGYTF. CDR3 nucleotides: TGTGCCAGTAGTATATTCCAGATAAACTATGGCTACACCTTC.